This T cell receptor (beta chain) is from a study of spatial heterogeneity in lung cancer. Turning to this clonotype: Its target is not known. Being off target in a library aimed at alpha chains, this beta chain has a size of little meaning.

The study, taken as a whole, reports: Intratumoral expanded alpha and beta TCR counts were found to track tumor mutation counts.

In the library, each TCR cDNA molecule bore its own unique molecular identifier. TCRdb used MiXCR to reprocess the 5' RACE reads, holding one entry per CDR3 protein. This table has approximately 2,700 distinct CDR3 sequences, 49% appearing once. Germline loops: CDR1 MGHRA, CDR2 YSYEKL. V gave up 3 bases and J gave up 5 bases, with 10 bases separating them. This CDR3 is built from 13 residues. The time point: sample taken at primary tumor resection. The sample consisted of lung tumor tissue, taken at surgery. V is TRBV4-1 and J is TRBJ1-1; D uncertain. This clonotype was obtained from a male donor with early-stage non-small cell lung cancer. The CDR3 DNA reads as TGCGCCAGCAGCCACAAAGGTGGAACTGAAGCTTTCTTT. This codes for CASSHKGGTEAFF.